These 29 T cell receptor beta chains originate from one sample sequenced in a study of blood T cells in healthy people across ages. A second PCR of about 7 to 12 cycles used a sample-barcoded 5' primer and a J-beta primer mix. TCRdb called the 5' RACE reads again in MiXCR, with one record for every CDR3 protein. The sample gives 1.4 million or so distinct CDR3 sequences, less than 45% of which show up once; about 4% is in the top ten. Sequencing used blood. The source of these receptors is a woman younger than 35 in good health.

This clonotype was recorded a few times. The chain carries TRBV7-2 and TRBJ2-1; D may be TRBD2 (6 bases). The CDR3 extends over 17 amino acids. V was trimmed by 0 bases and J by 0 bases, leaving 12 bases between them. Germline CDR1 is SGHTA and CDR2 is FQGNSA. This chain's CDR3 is CASSLALGDSSYNEQFF. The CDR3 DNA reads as TGTGCCAGCAGCTTAGCTCTGGGGGACTCCTCCTACAATGAGCAGTTCTTC.

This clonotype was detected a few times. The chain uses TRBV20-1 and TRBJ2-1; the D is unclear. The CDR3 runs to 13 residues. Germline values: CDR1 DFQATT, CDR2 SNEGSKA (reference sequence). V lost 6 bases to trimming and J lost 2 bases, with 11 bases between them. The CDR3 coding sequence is TGCAGTGCACAGCAGAGCACCTACAATGAGCAGTTCTTC. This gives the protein CSAQQSTYNEQFF.

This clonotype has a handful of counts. CDR3 DNA sequence: TGTGCCAGCAGCCGACGGACTAGCGAATACAATGAGCAGTTCTTC. This translates into CASSRRTSEYNEQFF. This chain uses TRBV7-9 with TRBJ2-1, with 9 bases that match TRBD2. V gave up 5 bases and J gave up 4 bases; unmatched junction bases: 6. The CDR3 consists of 15 residues. The V gene's germline CDR1 is SEHNR and CDR2 FQNEAQ (reference sequence).

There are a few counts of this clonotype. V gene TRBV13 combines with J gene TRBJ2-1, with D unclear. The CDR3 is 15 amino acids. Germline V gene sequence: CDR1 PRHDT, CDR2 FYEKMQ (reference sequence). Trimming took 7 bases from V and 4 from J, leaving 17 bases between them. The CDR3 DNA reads TGTGCCAGCACCGTCGGGCTCGGATTTTACAATGAGCAGTTCTTC. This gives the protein CASTVGLGFYNEQFF.

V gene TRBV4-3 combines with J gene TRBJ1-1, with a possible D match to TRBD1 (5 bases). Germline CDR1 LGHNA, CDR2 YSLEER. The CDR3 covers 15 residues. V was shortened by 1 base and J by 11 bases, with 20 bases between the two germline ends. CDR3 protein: CASSQVHGLTEGAFF. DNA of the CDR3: TGCGCCAGCAGCCAAGTACACGGACTCACCGAGGGGGCTTTCTTT.

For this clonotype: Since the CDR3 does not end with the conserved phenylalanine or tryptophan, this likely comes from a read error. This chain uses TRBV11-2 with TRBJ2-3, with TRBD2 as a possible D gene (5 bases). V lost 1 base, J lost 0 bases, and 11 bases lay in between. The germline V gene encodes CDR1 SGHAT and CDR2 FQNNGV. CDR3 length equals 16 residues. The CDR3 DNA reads TGTGCCAGCAGCTTAGTGAGGCGGGCTAGCACAGATACGCAGTATTAT. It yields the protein CASSLVRRASTDTQYY.

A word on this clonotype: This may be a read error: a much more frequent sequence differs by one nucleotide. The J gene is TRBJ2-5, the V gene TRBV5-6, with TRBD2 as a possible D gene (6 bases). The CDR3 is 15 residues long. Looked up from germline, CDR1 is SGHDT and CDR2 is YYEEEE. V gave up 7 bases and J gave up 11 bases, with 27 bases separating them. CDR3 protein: CASSTTSWGINEQYF. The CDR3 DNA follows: TGTGCCAGCTCAACTACTAGCTGGGGGATCAATGAGCAGTACTTC.

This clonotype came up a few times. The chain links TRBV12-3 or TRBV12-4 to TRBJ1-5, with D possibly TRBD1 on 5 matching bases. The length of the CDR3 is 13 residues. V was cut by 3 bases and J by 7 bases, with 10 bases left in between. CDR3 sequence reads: CASSFGGKQPQHF. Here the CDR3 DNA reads TGTGCCAGCAGTTTCGGGGGGAAACAGCCCCAGCATTTT.

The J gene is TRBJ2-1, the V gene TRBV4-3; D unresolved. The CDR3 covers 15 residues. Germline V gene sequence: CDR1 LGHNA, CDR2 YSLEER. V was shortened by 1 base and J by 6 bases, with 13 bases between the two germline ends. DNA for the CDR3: TGCGCCAGCAGCCAAGTGTCGGTGCCCTCCAATGAGCAGTTCTTC. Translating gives CASSQVSVPSNEQFF.

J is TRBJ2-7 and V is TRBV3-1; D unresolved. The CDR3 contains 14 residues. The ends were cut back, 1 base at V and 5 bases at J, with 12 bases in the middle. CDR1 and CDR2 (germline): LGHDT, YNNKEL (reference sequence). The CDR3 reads CASSQGPGLHEQYF. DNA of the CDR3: TGTGCCAGCAGCCAAGGGCCTGGGCTCCACGAGCAGTACTTC.

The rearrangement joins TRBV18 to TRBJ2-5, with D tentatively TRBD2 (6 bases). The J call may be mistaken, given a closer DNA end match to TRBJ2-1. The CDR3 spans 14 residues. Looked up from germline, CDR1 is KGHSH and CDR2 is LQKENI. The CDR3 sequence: CASSPSGTQETQFF. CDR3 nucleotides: TGTGCCAGCTCACCGTCCGGGACTCAAGAGACCCAGTTCTTC.

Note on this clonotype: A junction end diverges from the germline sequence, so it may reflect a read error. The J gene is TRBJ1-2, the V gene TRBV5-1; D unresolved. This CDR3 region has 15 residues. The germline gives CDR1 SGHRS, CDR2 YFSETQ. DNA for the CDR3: TGCGCCAGCAGCTTGGGCCAGCCGGGGAACTATGGCCACACCTTC. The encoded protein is CASSLGQPGNYGHTF. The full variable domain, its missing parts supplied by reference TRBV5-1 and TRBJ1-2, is KAGVTQTPRYLIKTRGQQVTLSCSPISGHRSVSWYQQTPGQGLQFLFEYFSETQRNKGNFPGRFSGRQFSNSRSEMNVSTLELGDSALYLCASSLGQPGNYGHTFGSGTRLTVV.

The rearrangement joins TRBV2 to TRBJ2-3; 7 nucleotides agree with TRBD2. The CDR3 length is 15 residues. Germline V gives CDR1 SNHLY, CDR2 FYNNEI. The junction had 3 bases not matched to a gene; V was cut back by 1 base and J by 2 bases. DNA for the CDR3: TGTGCCAGCAGTGAAGAAGGGGACTACACAGATACGCAGTATTTT. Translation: CASSEEGDYTDTQYF.

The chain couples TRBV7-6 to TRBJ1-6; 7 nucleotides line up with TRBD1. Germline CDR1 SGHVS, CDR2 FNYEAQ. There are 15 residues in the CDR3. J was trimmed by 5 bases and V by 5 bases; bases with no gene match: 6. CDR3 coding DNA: TGTGCCAGCAGCCACCGGGACAGCAATAATTCACCCCTCCACTTT. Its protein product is CASSHRDSNNSPLHF.

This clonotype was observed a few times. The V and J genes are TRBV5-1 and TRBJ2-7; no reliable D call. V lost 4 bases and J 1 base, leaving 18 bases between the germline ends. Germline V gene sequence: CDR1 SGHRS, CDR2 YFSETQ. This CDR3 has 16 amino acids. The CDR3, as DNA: TGCGCCAGCAGCCCCTCAGGCGGTGCGGTGTCCTACGAGCAGTACTTC. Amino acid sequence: CASSPSGGAVSYEQYF.

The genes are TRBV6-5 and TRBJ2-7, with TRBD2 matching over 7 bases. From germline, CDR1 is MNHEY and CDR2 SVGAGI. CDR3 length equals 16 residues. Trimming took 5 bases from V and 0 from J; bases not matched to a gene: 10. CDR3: CASSRLLAAHSYEQYF. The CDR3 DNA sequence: TGTGCCAGCAGTCGCCTGCTAGCGGCACACTCCTACGAGCAGTACTTC.

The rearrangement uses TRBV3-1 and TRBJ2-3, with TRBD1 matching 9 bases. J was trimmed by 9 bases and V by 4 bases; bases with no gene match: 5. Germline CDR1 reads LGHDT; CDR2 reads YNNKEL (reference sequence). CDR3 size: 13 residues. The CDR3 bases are TGTGCCAGCAGCCCATTACAGGGGGCGACGCAGTATTTT. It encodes CASSPLQGATQYF.

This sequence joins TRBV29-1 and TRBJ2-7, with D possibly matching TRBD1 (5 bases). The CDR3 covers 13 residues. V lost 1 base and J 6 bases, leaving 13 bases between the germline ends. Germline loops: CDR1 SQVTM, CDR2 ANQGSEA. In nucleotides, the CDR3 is TGCAGCGTTGAAGCCTGGGGAAGGGGCGAGCAGTACTTC. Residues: CSVEAWGRGEQYF.

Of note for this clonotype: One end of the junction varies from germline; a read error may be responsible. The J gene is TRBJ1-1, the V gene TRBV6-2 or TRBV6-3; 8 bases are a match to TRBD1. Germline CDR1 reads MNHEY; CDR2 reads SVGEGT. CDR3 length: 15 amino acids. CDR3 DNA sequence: TGTGCCGGCAGTCCTAGACAGGGGATGAACACTGAAGCTTTCTTT. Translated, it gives CAGSPRQGMNTEAFF.

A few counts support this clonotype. CDR3 bases: TGTGCCAGCAGCTTGACTAGCGGGTGGAGCACAGATACGCAGTATTTT. It translates to CASSLTSGWSTDTQYF. V and J are TRBV5-5 and TRBJ2-3; 9 bases match TRBD2. Losses at the gene ends were 1 base for V and 0 bases for J; bases not matched to a gene: 3. The CDR3 has 16 amino acids. Germline V CDR1 and CDR2: SGHKS, YYEKEE (reference sequence). Full variable domain (outside the CDR3, taken from reference TRBV5-5 and TRBJ2-3): DAGVTQSPTHLIKTRGQQVTLRCSPISGHKSVSWYQQVLGQGPQFIFQYYEKEERGRGNFPDRFSARQFPNYSSELNVNALLLGDSALYLCASSLTSGWSTDTQYFGPGTRLTVL.

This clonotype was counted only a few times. Here the CDR3 DNA reads TGCAGTGCTAGACCCCGCCGGGACCGAAATGAAAAACTGTTTTTT. Its protein is CSARPRRDRNEKLFF. The chain carries TRBV20-1 and TRBJ1-4; D perhaps matches TRBD1 (5 bases). Trimming removed 2 bases at V and 5 bases at J, with 15 bases between. CDR1 is DFQATT, CDR2 SNEGSKA, per germline (reference sequence). This CDR3 is built from 15 residues.

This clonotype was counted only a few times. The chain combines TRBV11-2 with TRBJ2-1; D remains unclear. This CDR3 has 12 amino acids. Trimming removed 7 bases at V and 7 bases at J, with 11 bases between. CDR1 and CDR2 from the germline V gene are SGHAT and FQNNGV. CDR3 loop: CASMGIGNEQFF. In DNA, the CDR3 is TGTGCCAGCATGGGGATTGGGAATGAGCAGTTCTTC. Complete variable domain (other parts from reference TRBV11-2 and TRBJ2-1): EAGVAQSPRYKIIEKRQSVAFWCNPISGHATLYWYQQILGQGPKLLIQFQNNGVVDDSQLPKDRFSAERLKGVDSTLKIQPAKLEDSAVYLCASMGIGNEQFFGPGTRLTVL.

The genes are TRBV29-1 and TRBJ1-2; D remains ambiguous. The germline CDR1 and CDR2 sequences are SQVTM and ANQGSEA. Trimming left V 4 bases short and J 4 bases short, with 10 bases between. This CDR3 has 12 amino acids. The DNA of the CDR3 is TGCAGCGTTGCTGGTACAAGCTATGGCTACACCTTC. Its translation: CSVAGTSYGYTF.

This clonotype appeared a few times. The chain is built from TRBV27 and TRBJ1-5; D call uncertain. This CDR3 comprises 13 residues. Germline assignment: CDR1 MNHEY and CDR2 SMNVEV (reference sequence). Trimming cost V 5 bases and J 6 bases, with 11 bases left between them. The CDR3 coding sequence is TGTGCCAGCAGTCAGGTGGCGGGTCAGCCCCAGCATTTT. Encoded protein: CASSQVAGQPQHF.

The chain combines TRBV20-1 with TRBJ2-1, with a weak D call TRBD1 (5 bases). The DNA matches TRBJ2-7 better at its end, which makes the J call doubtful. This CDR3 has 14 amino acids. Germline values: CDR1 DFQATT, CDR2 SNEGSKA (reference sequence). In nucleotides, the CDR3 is TGCAGTGTGAAGGGGCTGAGCTCCTACAATGAGCAGTACTTC. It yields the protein CSVKGLSSYNEQYF.

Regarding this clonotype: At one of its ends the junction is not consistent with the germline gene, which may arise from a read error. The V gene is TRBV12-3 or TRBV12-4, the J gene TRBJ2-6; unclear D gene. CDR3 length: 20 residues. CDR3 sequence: CACSFLESWTQSSGANVLTF. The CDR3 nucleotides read TGTGCCTGCAGTTTCTTAGAGAGCTGGACGCAAAGCTCTGGGGCCAACGTCCTGACTTTC.

Here the CDR3 reads CSASDPPRDTQYF. CDR3 sequence (DNA): TGCAGTGCTAGTGACCCACCCCGGGATACGCAGTATTTT. The genes are TRBV20-1 and TRBJ2-3; D is unresolved. The CDR3 totals 13 residues. Between the trimmed V and J ends, which lost 3 bases and 6 bases, there was a span of 13 bases. The germline V gene has CDR1 DFQATT and CDR2 SNEGSKA (reference sequence).

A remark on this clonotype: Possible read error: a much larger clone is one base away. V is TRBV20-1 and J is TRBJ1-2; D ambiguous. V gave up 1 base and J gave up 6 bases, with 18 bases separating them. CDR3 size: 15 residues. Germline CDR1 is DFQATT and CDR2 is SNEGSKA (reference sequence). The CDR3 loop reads CSARGRGTATNGYTF. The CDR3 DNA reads TGCAGTGCTAGAGGGCGGGGAACCGCGACCAATGGCTACACCTTC.

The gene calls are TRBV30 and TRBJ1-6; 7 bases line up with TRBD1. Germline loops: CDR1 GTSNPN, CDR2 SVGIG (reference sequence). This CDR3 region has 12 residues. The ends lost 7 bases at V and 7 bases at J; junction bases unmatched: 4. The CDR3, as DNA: TGTGCCTCCGACAGGGAGAATTCACCCCTCCACTTT. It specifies CASDRENSPLHF.